What follows are 2 T cell receptor beta chains derived from one specimen sequenced in a study of response to subunit inactivated influenza vaccine. MiXCR was run by TCRdb on the RT-PCR reads, yielding one entry per CDR3 protein. The table includes a few hundred thousand distinct CDR3 sequences, just over 20% detected once. This specimen consisted of PBMCs from blood, obtained about 19 months after vaccination. All receptors come from a man between 45 and 75 years old who received an inactivated influenza vaccine.

This clonotype was detected ten times or more. The V gene is TRBV3-1, the J gene TRBJ1-2; the D gene is possibly TRBD1 (6 bases). The CDR3 has 16 residues. Germline V lookup: CDR1 LGHDT, CDR2 YNNKEL (reference sequence). Trimming removed 2 bases at V and 4 bases at J, with 17 bases between. CDR3 sequence reads: CASSQPGRGHAYGYTF. For the CDR3, the DNA is TGTGCCAGCAGCCAACCCGGCAGGGGCCATGCCTATGGCTACACCTTC.

The rearrangement uses TRBV30 and TRBJ1-6, with 8 bases lining up with TRBD1. The V segment lost 0 bases and the J segment 7 bases; nucleotides outside the gene matches: 8. The germline gives CDR1 GTSNPN, CDR2 SVGIG (reference sequence). The CDR3 has 16 amino acids. The CDR3 loop is CAWSVYLQGVNSPLHF. CDR3 nucleotides: TGTGCCTGGAGTGTATACTTACAGGGGGTCAATTCACCCCTCCACTTT.